This T cell receptor (beta chain) was captured by sequencing in a study of blood T cells in healthy people across ages. Broader study findings: Estimated diversity, derived from one million T cells, was regarded as an underestimate.

The CDR3 totals 15 residues. V gave up 1 base and J gave up 6 bases, with 13 bases separating them. CDR1 and CDR2 from the germline V gene are ENHRY and SYGVKD. The second PCR ran roughly 6 to 11 cycles with a sample-barcoded 5' primer and J-beta primers. TCRdb re-called the 5' RACE reads with MiXCR, one entry per CDR3 protein. In the table there are 1.5 million to 1.8 million distinct CDR3 sequences, 35% to 45% of which are singletons. Donors ranged from 6 to 90 years old and were healthy Caucasians in Russia. Regarding this clonotype: Its antigen is unknown.

The TCR was taken from a woman between 18 and 30 years old in good health. What was sequenced was blood. The rearrangement joins TRBV10-3 to TRBJ1-5; a weak D match, TRBD1 (5 bases). CDR3 DNA: TGTGCCATCAGTGAGTACGGGGCTGGAGCTCAGCCCCAGCATTTT. This sequence encodes CAISEYGAGAQPQHF.